Here is one T cell receptor beta chain with its context. Per the original data handling: Cell counts per sample came from amplifying reference gene primers. This table comes from immunoSEQ multiplex PCR, and its TCRdb copy is limited to in-frame clones, with some not included. The V and J calls and clone size are taken from that table; D and trimming were inferred from the DNA. The sample holds tens of thousands of clones; over 65% are singletons and the top ten take roughly 10%. The data belong to a study of blood T cell repertoires in COVID-19. About the research overall: Spain, Italy and the United States supplied samples that represented acute and convalescent COVID-19. T cells, B-cell-depleted T cells, or PBMCs provided the cDNA or gDNA that served as material.

Germline-derived CDR1 and CDR2 are LGHNA and YSLEER. The germline V and J ends were trimmed by 0 bases and 3 bases, with 9 bases remaining between them. The CDR3 sequence is 14 residues long. Source material: peripheral blood. This sequence joins TRBV4-3 and TRBJ2-7, with D possibly matching TRBD1 (5 bases). This TCR was sampled from a human donor in a cohort sampled during active COVID-19. The CDR3, as DNA: TGCGCCAGCAGCCAAGAGGCAGGGATCTACGAGCAGTACTTC. Translated: CASSQEAGIYEQYF.